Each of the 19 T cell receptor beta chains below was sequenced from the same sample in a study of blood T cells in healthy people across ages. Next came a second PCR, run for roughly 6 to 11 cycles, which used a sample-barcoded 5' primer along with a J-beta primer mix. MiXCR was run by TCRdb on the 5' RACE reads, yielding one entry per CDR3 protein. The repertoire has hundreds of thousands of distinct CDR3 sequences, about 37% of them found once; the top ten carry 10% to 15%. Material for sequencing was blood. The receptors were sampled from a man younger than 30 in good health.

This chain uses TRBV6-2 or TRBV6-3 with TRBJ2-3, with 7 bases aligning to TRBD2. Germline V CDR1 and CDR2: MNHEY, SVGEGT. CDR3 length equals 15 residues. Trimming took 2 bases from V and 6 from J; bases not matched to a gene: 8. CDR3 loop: CASSYAAGRLDTQYF. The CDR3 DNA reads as TGTGCCAGCAGTTACGCAGCGGGGAGGCTTGATACGCAGTATTTT.

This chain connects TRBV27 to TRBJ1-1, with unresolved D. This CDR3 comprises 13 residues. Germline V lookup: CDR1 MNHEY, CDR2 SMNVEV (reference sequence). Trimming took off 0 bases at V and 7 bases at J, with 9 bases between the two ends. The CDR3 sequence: CASSLSRINEAFF. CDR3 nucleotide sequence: TGTGCCAGCAGTTTATCACGGATTAATGAAGCTTTCTTT.

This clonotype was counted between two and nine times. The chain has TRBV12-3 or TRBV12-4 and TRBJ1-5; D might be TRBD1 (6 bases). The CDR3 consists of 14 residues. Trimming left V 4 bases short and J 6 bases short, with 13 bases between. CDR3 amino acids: CASSSTTGLQPQHF. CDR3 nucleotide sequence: TGTGCCAGCAGTTCTACCACAGGGCTTCAGCCCCAGCATTTT.

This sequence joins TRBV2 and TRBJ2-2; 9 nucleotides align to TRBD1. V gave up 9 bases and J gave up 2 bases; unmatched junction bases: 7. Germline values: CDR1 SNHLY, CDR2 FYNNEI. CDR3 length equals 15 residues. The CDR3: CASAPGQGNTGELFF. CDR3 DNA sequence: TGTGCCAGTGCACCGGGACAGGGCAACACCGGGGAGCTGTTTTTT.

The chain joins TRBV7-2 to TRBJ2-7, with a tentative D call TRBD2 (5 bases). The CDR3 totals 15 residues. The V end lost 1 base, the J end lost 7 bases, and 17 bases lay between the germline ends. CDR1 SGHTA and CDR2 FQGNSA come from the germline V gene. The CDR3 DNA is TGTGCCAGCAGCTTAGGGCAACCGGGGAATCATGAGCAGTACTTC. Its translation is CASSLGQPGNHEQYF. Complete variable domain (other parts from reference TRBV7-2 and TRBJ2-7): GAGVSQSPSNKVTEKGKDVELRCDPISGHTALYWYRQSLGQGLEFLIYFQGNSAPDKSGLPSDRFSAERTGGSVSTLTIQRTQQEDSAVYLCASSLGQPGNHEQYFGPGTRLTVT.

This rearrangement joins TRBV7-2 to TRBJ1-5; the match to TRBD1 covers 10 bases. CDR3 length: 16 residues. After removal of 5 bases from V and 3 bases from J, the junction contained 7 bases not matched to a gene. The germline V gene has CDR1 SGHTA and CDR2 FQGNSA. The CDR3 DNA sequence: TGTGCCAGCAGCCCGAGACAGGGGGCAAACAATCAGCCCCAGCATTTT. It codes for CASSPRQGANNQPQHF.

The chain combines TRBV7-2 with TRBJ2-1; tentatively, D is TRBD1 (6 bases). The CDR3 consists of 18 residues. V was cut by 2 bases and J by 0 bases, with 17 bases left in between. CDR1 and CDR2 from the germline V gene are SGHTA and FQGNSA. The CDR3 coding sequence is TGTGCCAGCAGCTTACGCCAGGGGAAGCGCGGCTCCTACAATGAGCAGTTCTTC. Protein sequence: CASSLRQGKRGSYNEQFF.

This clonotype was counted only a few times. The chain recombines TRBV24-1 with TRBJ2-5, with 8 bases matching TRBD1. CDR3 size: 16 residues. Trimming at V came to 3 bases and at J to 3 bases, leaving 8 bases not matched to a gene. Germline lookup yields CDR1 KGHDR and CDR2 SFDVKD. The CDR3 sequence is CATSDTQGTGEETQYF. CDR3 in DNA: TGTGCCACCAGTGATACACAAGGGACAGGCGAAGAGACCCAGTACTTC.

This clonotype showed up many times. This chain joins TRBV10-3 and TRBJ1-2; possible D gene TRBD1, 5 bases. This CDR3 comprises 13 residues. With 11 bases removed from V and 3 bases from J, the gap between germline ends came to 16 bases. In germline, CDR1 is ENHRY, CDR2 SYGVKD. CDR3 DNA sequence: TGTGCCCTCCGAGGGACGGCGGACTATGGCTACACCTTC. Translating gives CALRGTADYGYTF.

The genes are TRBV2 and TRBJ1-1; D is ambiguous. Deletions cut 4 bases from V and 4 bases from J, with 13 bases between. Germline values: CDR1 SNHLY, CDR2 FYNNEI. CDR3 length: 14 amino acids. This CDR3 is CASSGLGGSTEAFF. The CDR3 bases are TGTGCCAGCAGTGGGCTGGGCGGGAGCACTGAAGCTTTCTTT.

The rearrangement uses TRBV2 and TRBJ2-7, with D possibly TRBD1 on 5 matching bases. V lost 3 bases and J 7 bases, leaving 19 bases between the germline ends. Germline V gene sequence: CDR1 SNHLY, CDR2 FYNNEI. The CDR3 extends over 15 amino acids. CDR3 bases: TGTGCCAGCAGTGATCTGGGGCGTACCTACAATGAGCAGTACTTC. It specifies CASSDLGRTYNEQYF.

CDR3 DNA sequence: TGCAGCGTTGGGGCAGGAGACTCTGAGCAGTTCTTC. Encoded protein: CSVGAGDSEQFF. The J gene is TRBJ2-1, the V gene TRBV29-1, with D hard to call. V was shortened by 4 bases and J by 9 bases, with 13 bases between the two germline ends. CDR1 and CDR2 (germline): SQVTM, ANQGSEA. There are 12 residues in the CDR3.

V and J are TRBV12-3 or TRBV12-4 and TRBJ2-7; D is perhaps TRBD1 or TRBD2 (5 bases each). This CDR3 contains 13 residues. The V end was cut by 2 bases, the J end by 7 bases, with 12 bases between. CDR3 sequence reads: CASSLSLEGEQYF. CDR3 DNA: TGTGCCAGCAGTTTATCTCTCGAGGGGGAGCAGTACTTC.

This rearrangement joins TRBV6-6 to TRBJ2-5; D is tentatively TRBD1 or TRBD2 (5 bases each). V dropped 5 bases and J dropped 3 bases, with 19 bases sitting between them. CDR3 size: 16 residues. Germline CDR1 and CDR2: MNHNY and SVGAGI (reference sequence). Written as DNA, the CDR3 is TGTGCCAGCAGTACGGGACCACCCCAGTCTAAAGAGACCCAGTACTTC. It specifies CASSTGPPQSKETQYF.

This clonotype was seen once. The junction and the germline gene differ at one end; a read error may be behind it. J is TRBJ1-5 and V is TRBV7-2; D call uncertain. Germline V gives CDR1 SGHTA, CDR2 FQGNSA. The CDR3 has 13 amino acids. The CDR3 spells CASSPFNFQPRHF. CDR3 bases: TGTGCCAGCAGCCCCTTTAACTTTCAGCCCCGGCATTTT.

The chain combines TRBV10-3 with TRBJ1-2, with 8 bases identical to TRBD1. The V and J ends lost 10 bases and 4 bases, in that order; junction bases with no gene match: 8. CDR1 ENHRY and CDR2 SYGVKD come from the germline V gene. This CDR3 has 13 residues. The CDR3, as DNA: TGTGCCAGTGGACAGGGACCATTCTATGGCTACACCTTC. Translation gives CASGQGPFYGYTF.

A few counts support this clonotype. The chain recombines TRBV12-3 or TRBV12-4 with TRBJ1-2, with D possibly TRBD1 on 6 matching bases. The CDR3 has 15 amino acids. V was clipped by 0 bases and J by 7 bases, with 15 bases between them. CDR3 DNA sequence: TGTGCCAGCAGTTTAGCCTCGGACAGCGCCCGTGGCTACACCTTC. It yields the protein CASSLASDSARGYTF.

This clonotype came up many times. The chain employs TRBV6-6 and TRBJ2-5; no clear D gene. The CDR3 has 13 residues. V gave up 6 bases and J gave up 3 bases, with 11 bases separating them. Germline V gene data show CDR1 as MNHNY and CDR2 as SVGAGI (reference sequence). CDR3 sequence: CASRDGREETQYF. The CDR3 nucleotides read TGTGCCAGCAGAGACGGACGGGAAGAGACCCAGTACTTC.

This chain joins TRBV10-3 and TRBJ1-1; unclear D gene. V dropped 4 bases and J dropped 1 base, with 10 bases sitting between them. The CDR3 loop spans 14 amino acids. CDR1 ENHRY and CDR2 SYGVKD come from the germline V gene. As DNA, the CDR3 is TGTGCCATCAGTGGAGACGAATGGAACACTGAAGCTTTCTTT. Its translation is CAISGDEWNTEAFF.